The text below deals with one T cell receptor (beta chain). Per the authors' pipeline: Estimates of nucleated cell counts were drawn from the amplification of reference gene primers. TCRdb keeps only in-frame clones here, not all; method: immunoSEQ multiplex PCR. That table gives V, J and clone size, and the DNA gave D and trimming. This table holds about 480,000 clones, about 85% found once. These data come from a study of blood T cell repertoires in COVID-19. This sequence was found in a woman under 30 with acute COVID-19. The material sequenced was PBMCs or T cells enriched from blood (not recorded which).

CDR3 coding DNA: TGTGCCAGCTCACCGGGACTAGCGGGAGACGCCTACGAGCAGTACTTC. Amino acid sequence: CASSPGLAGDAYEQYF. The chain carries TRBV18 and TRBJ2-7; TRBD2 matches 14 bases. J gave up 2 bases and V 3 bases, and 3 bases lay outside the gene matches. Germline V gene data show CDR1 as KGHSH and CDR2 as LQKENI. This CDR3 is built from 16 residues.